Following are 16 T cell receptor beta chains from one sample sequenced in a study of blood T cell repertoires in COVID-19. Repertoires were generated with immunoSEQ multiplex PCR, while TCRdb's copy carries only in-frame clones and drops some. The sample records around 210,000 clones, 80% being singletons. Sequenced: peripheral blood. These receptor sequences come from a woman aged 70 to 79 with acute or convalescent COVID-19.

The chain couples TRBV19 to TRBJ1-2; D gene uncertain. CDR3 length equals 13 residues. The V end was cut by 6 bases, the J end by 8 bases, with 16 bases between. Germline CDR1 reads LNHDA; CDR2 reads SQIVND (reference sequence). CDR3 nucleotide sequence: TGTGCCAGTAGGCCGGTAGACGTGAGGGGCTACACCTTC. Translated, it gives CASRPVDVRGYTF.

This clone was seen at least ten times. The chain uses TRBV28 and TRBJ1-2; 8 nucleotides line up with TRBD1. Germline V lookup: CDR1 MDHEN, CDR2 SYDVKM. Trimming cost V 6 bases and J 8 bases; bases outside gene matches: 11. The CDR3 totals 14 residues. As DNA, the CDR3 is TGTGCCAGCAGGCGGAGGACAGGGAGTGTAGGCTACACCTTC. Its protein product is CASRRRTGSVGYTF.

The rearrangement joins TRBV7-8 to TRBJ2-5; no firm D call. Trimming removed 2 bases from V and 4 bases from J, with 8 bases in between. CDR3 length: 13 amino acids. Germline loops: CDR1 SGHVS, CDR2 FQNEAQ. The CDR3 DNA reads as TGTGCCAGCAGCTTAAGAGAACGAGAGACCCAGTACTTC. Translating gives CASSLRERETQYF. The entire variable domain, with the rest obtained from reference TRBV7-8 and TRBJ2-5, is as follows: GAGVSQSPRYKVAKRGQDVALRCDPISGHVSLFWYQQALGQGPEFLTYFQNEAQLDKSGLPSDRFFAERPEGSVSTLKIQRTQQEDSAVYLCASSLRERETQYFGPGTRLLVL.

The rearrangement links TRBV29-1 to TRBJ2-7; D possibly corresponds to TRBD2 (5 bases). The CDR3 has 12 residues. Germline CDR1 and CDR2: SQVTM and ANQGSEA. Trimming cost V 3 bases and J 5 bases, with 11 bases left between them. The CDR3 DNA reads TGCAGCGTTGATGATGGGAGAGACGAGCAGTACTTC. Translation: CSVDDGRDEQYF.

CDR3 nucleotides: TGTGCCAGCAGCTTAGGAGCGGGAGGGCCTTATACGCAGTATTTT. Protein sequence: CASSLGAGGPYTQYF. The rearrangement uses TRBV7-9 and TRBJ2-3, with TRBD2 matching over 10 bases. CDR1 is SEHNR, CDR2 FQNEAQ, per germline (reference sequence). With V trimmed by 1 base and J by 7 bases, 5 bases remained unmatched. This CDR3 is 15 amino acids long.

The rearrangement links TRBV30 to TRBJ1-2; TRBD1 matches at 7 bases. Germline V gene lookup returns CDR1 GTSNPN and CDR2 SVGIG (reference sequence). The CDR3 has 13 amino acids. Trimming removed 0 bases from V and 5 bases from J; junction bases left unmatched: 3. The CDR3, as DNA: TGTGCCTGGAGTGTTTTACAGGGGTATGGCTACACCTTC. Translated: CAWSVLQGYGYTF. Variable domain in full (rest from reference TRBV30 and TRBJ1-2): SQTIHQWPATLVQPVGSPLSLECTVEGTSNPNLYWYRQAAGRGLQLLFYSVGIGQISSEVPQNLSASRPQDRQFILSSKKLLLSDSGFYLCAWSVLQGYGYTFGSGTRLTVV.

The chain combines TRBV24-1 with TRBJ2-1, with 7 bases that match TRBD2. Germline CDR1 and CDR2: KGHDR and SFDVKD. The CDR3 covers 16 residues. With 3 bases clipped from V and 3 bases from J, the junction kept 7 bases outside the gene matches. The CDR3 DNA is TGTGCCACCAGTGATAGTCTAGCGGAGATCTACAATGAGCAGTTCTTC. Encoded protein: CATSDSLAEIYNEQFF.

V is TRBV7-9 and J is TRBJ1-2; 8 bases line up with TRBD1. V dropped 0 bases and J dropped 4; count of bases not matched to a gene: 4. CDR1 is SEHNR, CDR2 FQNEAQ, per germline (reference sequence). The length of the CDR3 is 15 residues. DNA of the CDR3: TGTGCCAGCAGCTTAGCGGCAGGGGGCGTCTATGGCTACACCTTC. Translation: CASSLAAGGVYGYTF.

V usage is TRBV2 and J usage is TRBJ2-1; 9 bases are shared with TRBD1. Trimming at V came to 6 bases and at J to 8 bases, leaving 8 bases not matched to a gene. From germline, CDR1 is SNHLY and CDR2 FYNNEI. The CDR3 runs to 14 residues. Here the CDR3 DNA reads TGTGCCAGCAGCTCCGGGACAGGGAGTTATGAGCAGTTCTTC. Amino acids: CASSSGTGSYEQFF.

The rearrangement uses TRBV25-1 and TRBJ2-6; the D gene is possibly TRBD2 (7 bases). The germline V gene has CDR1 MGHDK and CDR2 SYGVNS. Deletions cut 7 bases from V and 2 bases from J, with 21 bases between. This CDR3 comprises 18 residues. The CDR3 nucleotides read TGTGCCAGCACCATAGGGGGAGGGGTCACAGCTGGGGCCAACGTCCTGACTTTC. Residues: CASTIGGGVTAGANVLTF.

This sequence joins TRBV12-3 or TRBV12-4 and TRBJ1-1; 8 nucleotides align to TRBD1. Germline trimming cut 3 bases from V and 4 bases from J; bases unmatched to any gene: 1. The CDR3 has 13 residues. For the CDR3, the DNA is TGTGCCAGCAGTTTGGGACAGGCCACTGAAGCTTTCTTT. It specifies CASSLGQATEAFF.

This clone has a single count. The chain employs TRBV5-4 and TRBJ2-5, with TRBD1 matching 12 bases. V was pared by 4 bases and J by 5 bases, with 6 bases of the junction left unmatched. CDR1 is SGHNT and CDR2 is YYREEE in the germline V gene (reference sequence). The CDR3 spans 15 residues. As DNA, the CDR3 is TGTGCCAGCAGCCCGGGGGACAGGGGGCAGGAGACCCAGTACTTC. Translating it yields CASSPGDRGQETQYF.

This rearrangement joins TRBV5-4 to TRBJ1-6; no clear D. The V and J ends lost 5 bases and 8 bases respectively, with 14 bases between them. The germline gives CDR1 SGHNT, CDR2 YYREEE (reference sequence). The CDR3 contains 14 residues. CDR3 sequence reads: CASSSRSRDSPLHF. For the CDR3, the DNA is TGTGCCAGCAGTTCAAGGAGCCGAGATTCACCCCTCCACTTT.

This clone was observed a single time. The rearrangement joins TRBV6-5 to TRBJ1-2; 11 bases agree with TRBD1. V shed 10 bases and J 5 bases; nucleotides not matched to a gene: 6. Germline CDR1 is MNHEY and CDR2 is SVGAGI. This CDR3 is built from 13 residues. CDR3 region: CATRDRGFYGYTF. CDR3 sequence (DNA): TGTGCCACCCGGGACAGGGGGTTTTATGGCTACACCTTC.

The chain recombines TRBV7-3 with TRBJ2-7; a possible D gene is TRBD2 (5 bases). V lost 5 bases and J lost 0, with 11 bases in between. The CDR3 consists of 14 residues. Germline-derived CDR1 and CDR2 are SGHTA and FQGTGA. Written as DNA, the CDR3 is TGTGCCAGCAGCCCAGCGGTCTACTCCTACGAGCAGTACTTC. Translated, it gives CASSPAVYSYEQYF.

This clone came up a few times. V usage is TRBV28 and J usage is TRBJ1-1; D may be TRBD1 (5 bases). Trimming took off 7 bases at V and 1 base at J, with 28 bases between the two ends. The CDR3 length is 19 residues. The germline V gene encodes CDR1 MDHEN and CDR2 SYDVKM. The CDR3 nucleotides are TGTGCCAGCACTCTCCTTGGGGGTCGGGACTCCTGGCGGAACACTGAAGCTTTCTTT. The encoded protein is CASTLLGGRDSWRNTEAFF.